Below are 2 T cell receptor beta chains sequenced from a single sample in a study of CD8 T cells in ankylosing spondylitis. Study-level results: It appeared that ankylosing spondylitis blood was characterized by a TCR beta motif of about 8 highly homologous variants.

TCRdb reprocessed the 5' RACE reads with MiXCR, giving one entry per CDR3 protein. Of 700,000 to 850,000 distinct CDR3 sequences in the sample, 10% to 15% were seen once. No antigens are known for them. The sequenced sample consisted of blood, either unsorted or a sorted T cell fraction (not recorded which). Receptors originate from a male donor with ankylosing spondylitis.

This chain connects TRBV5-1 to TRBJ1-5; D is uncertain. The V gene's germline CDR1 is SGHRS and CDR2 YFSETQ. Trimming stripped 1 base from V and 6 bases from J, with 14 bases between. The CDR3 is 15 residues long. The CDR3 region is CASSLSDYPGQPQHF. Written as DNA, the CDR3 is TGCGCCAGCAGCTTGAGCGATTACCCCGGTCAGCCCCAGCATTTT.

This clonotype was detected many times. The chain recombines TRBV24-1 with TRBJ2-7; 10 nucleotides align to TRBD1. The CDR3 is made up of 16 amino acids. Germline lookup yields CDR1 KGHDR and CDR2 SFDVKD. The V gene end was trimmed by 4 bases and the J gene end by 6 bases; junction bases not matched to a gene: 11. CDR3 sequence: CATSDQPGQGIIEQYF. In DNA, the CDR3 is TGTGCCACCAGTGACCAGCCGGGACAGGGGATCATCGAGCAGTACTTC.